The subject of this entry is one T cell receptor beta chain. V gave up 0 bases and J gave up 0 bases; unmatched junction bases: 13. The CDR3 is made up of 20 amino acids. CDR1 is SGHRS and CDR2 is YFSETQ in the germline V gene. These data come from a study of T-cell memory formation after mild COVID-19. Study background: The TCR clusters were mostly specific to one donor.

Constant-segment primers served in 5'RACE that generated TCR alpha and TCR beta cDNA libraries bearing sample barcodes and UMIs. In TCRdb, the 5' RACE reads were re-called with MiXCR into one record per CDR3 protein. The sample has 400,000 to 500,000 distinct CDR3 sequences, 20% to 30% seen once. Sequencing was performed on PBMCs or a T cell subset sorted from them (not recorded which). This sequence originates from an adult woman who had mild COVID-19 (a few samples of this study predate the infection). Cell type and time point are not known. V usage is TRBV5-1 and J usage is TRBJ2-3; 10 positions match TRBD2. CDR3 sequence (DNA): TGCGCCAGCAGCTTGGTTGTTATGCTAGCGGGGGTGACTAGCACAGATACGCAGTATTTT. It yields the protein CASSLVVMLAGVTSTDTQYF.